This T cell receptor (beta chain) was retrieved from a study of cytomegalovirus exposure and HLA in healthy donors. On the study more broadly: Earlier findings included 117 million unique TCR beta sequences obtained from about 179 million T cells.

13 Jbeta primers and 60 Vbeta primers were used for the PCR. Clones were sequenced by immunoSEQ multiplex PCR, and TCRdb holds only the in-frame ones, with some missing. The profile covers 150,000 to 200,000 clones, with 84% appearing a single time and under 1.5% taken by the ten largest. Findings of the study overall: Per a prior analysis, the majority of TCR beta V segments were productive roughly 90% or roughly 30% of the time.

About this clone itself: Its antigen is as yet unknown.

V trimming: 6 bases; J trimming: 4 bases; junction bases outside the gene matches: 12. The CDR3 extends over 16 amino acids. Germline CDR1 is SNHLY and CDR2 is FYNNEI. The rearrangement joins TRBV2 to TRBJ2-7; TRBD2 aligns across 10 bases. This receptor was taken from a girl aged 2 to 10 in good health and CMV-seropositive. Sequencing was carried out using PBMCs. The CDR3 coding sequence is TGTGCCAGCAGAATAGCGGGGGGCGCCGGCAATTACGAGCAGTACTTC. Translating it yields CASRIAGGAGNYEQYF.